The 22 T cell receptor beta chains below come from one sample, sequenced in a study of OX40 agonist ivuxolimab in advanced cancers. Generated by immunoSEQ multiplex PCR, the TCRdb table keeps only in-frame clones and is missing some. The sample has 97,000 or so clones; 90% are singletons. The sample consisted of CD4+ or CD8+ T cells sorted from blood, taken in a trial of the OX40 agonist ivuxolimab. These receptors were collected from an adult with an advanced solid tumor such as melanoma, head and neck, liver or kidney cancer.

The chain recombines TRBV2 with TRBJ2-7; 8 positions match TRBD2. The J segment lost 13 bases and the V segment lost 0 bases, leaving 8 bases of the junction unmatched. The CDR3 spans 13 residues. Germline CDR1 SNHLY, CDR2 FYNNEI. CDR3 amino acids: CASSEAGSGNYYF. The CDR3 DNA sequence: TGTGCCAGCAGTGAAGCGGGTAGCGGGAACTATTACTTC.

This clone was detected only a few times. The chain is built from TRBV5-1 and TRBJ1-4; D might be TRBD1 (5 bases). There are 14 residues in the CDR3. From germline, CDR1 is SGHRS and CDR2 YFSETQ. V was clipped by 0 bases and J by 8 bases, with 11 bases between them. CDR3 DNA sequence: TGCGCCAGCAGCTTGGGACAGTGGGAAGAAAAACTGTTTTTT. It yields the protein CASSLGQWEEKLFF.

This chain connects TRBV5-1 to TRBJ2-3; a possible D gene is TRBD2 (6 bases). This CDR3 contains 14 residues. CDR1 SGHRS and CDR2 YFSETQ come from the germline V gene. V was cut by 4 bases and J by 2 bases, with 11 bases left in between. The CDR3 DNA is TGCGCCAGCAGCCGGACGGGGGACACAGATACGCAGTATTTT. Protein sequence: CASSRTGDTDTQYF.

This sequence joins TRBV7-9 and TRBJ2-2; D call uncertain. V lost 1 base to trimming and J lost 1 base, with 13 bases between them. CDR3 length: 17 amino acids. Germline lookup yields CDR1 SEHNR and CDR2 FQNEAQ (reference sequence). CDR3 amino acids: CASSLGTVTVNTGELFF. The CDR3 region has the DNA TGTGCCAGCAGCTTAGGCACGGTCACTGTGAACACCGGGGAGCTGTTTTTT.

The J gene is TRBJ2-7, the V gene TRBV19; possibly TRBD1 for D (5 bases). Deletions cut 7 bases from V and 3 bases from J, with 22 bases between. CDR1 and CDR2 from the germline V gene are LNHDA and SQIVND (reference sequence). This CDR3 is built from 16 residues. CDR3 sequence (DNA): TGTGCCAGTACCCCTGACGGGCGACAGAGTGGCTACGAGCAGTACTTC. Amino acids: CASTPDGRQSGYEQYF.

The V call is TRBV6-6, the J call TRBJ1-4; tentatively, D is TRBD1 (5 bases). Looked up from germline, CDR1 is MNHNY and CDR2 is SVGAGI (reference sequence). With 8 bases removed from V and 7 bases from J, the gap between germline ends came to 14 bases. This CDR3 is 13 amino acids long. The CDR3 DNA is TGTGCCAGCGGAGATGGGGGACCTGAAAAACTGTTTTTT. It codes for CASGDGGPEKLFF.

The chain employs TRBV7-2 and TRBJ2-2; 9 bases are a match to TRBD2. Germline loops: CDR1 SGHTA, CDR2 FQGNSA. The CDR3 runs 15 residues. Losses at the gene ends were 6 bases for V and 3 bases for J; bases not matched to a gene: 5. CDR3 loop: CASSRGRADTGELFF. The CDR3 DNA follows: TGTGCCAGCAGTCGCGGGAGGGCCGACACCGGGGAGCTGTTTTTT.

J is TRBJ2-3 and V is TRBV9; D tentatively fits TRBD1 or TRBD2 (6 bases each). Trimming took off 0 bases at V and 2 bases at J, with 16 bases between the two ends. The CDR3 length is 17 residues. Germline CDR1 is SGDLS and CDR2 is YYNGEE. The CDR3 reads CASSVATGAGNTDTQYF. The CDR3 DNA reads as TGTGCCAGCAGCGTAGCTACGGGGGCTGGAAACACAGATACGCAGTATTTT. Based on the CDR3 plus reference TRBV9 and TRBJ2-3, the full variable domain is DSGVTQTPKHLITATGQRVTLRCSPRSGDLSVYWYQQSLDQGLQFLIQYYNGEERAKGNILERFSAQQFPDLHSELNLSSLELGDSALYFCASSVATGAGNTDTQYFGPGTRLTVL.

The V gene is TRBV5-1, the J gene TRBJ2-1; D may be TRBD2 (5 bases). This CDR3 spans 15 amino acids. Germline V gene sequence: CDR1 SGHRS, CDR2 YFSETQ. Deletions cut 2 bases from V and 0 bases from J, with 9 bases between. The CDR3 nucleotides are TGCGCCAGCAGCTTCGACGGGGTCTCCTACAATGAGCAGTTCTTC. It yields the protein CASSFDGVSYNEQFF.

The V and J genes are TRBV25-1 and TRBJ2-7, with 9 bases matching TRBD1. CDR3 length equals 15 residues. The ends lost 2 bases at V and 3 bases at J; junction bases unmatched: 5. The germline V gene has CDR1 MGHDK and CDR2 SYGVNS. CDR3 loop: CASSEGDREGYEQYF. CDR3 DNA: TGTGCCAGCAGTGAAGGGGACAGGGAGGGCTACGAGCAGTACTTC.

The chain has TRBV27 and TRBJ2-1, with D uncertain. The CDR3 totals 15 residues. Trimming pared 7 bases from V and 6 bases from J, leaving 19 bases between. Germline V gives CDR1 MNHEY, CDR2 SMNVEV (reference sequence). As DNA, the CDR3 is TGTGCCAGCACTGCTCGGGTGGAGAGGACCAATGAGCAGTTCTTC. Amino acids: CASTARVERTNEQFF.

The chain links TRBV6-5 to TRBJ1-3; TRBD1 might be the D (6 bases). The CDR3 spans 15 residues. The V and J ends lost 0 bases and 3 bases respectively, with 9 bases between them. CDR1 and CDR2 (germline): MNHEY, SVGAGI. The CDR3 coding sequence is TGTGCCAGCAGTTACTCCTGGACAGTTGGAAACACCATATATTTT. This sequence encodes CASSYSWTVGNTIYF.

The chain employs TRBV19 and TRBJ2-7; a weak D match, TRBD1 (6 bases). The CDR3 contains 15 residues. The germline V and J ends were trimmed by 6 bases and 5 bases, with 20 bases remaining between them. Looked up from germline, CDR1 is LNHDA and CDR2 is SQIVND (reference sequence). The CDR3 sequence is CASRRLDRIGDEQYF. DNA of the CDR3: TGTGCCAGTAGACGCCTTGACAGGATAGGCGACGAGCAGTACTTC.

The gene calls are TRBV18 and TRBJ1-6; 7 nucleotides agree with TRBD1. The CDR3 is 15 residues long. The germline V gene encodes CDR1 KGHSH and CDR2 LQKENI. The trim removed 5 bases at V and 9 bases at J, leaving 10 bases unmatched. DNA for the CDR3: TGTGCCAGCTCAAGGACAGGTGAAGGGATTTCACCCCTCCACTTT. Encoded protein: CASSRTGEGISPLHF.

This clone was picked up one time. The chain couples TRBV7-9 to TRBJ2-5, with 16 bases aligning to TRBD2. The CDR3 extends over 17 amino acids. V lost 3 bases, J lost 5 bases, and 6 bases stayed unmatched. In germline, CDR1 is SEHNR, CDR2 FQNEAQ (reference sequence). The CDR3 loop reads CASSLGLAGGPVETQYF. Here the CDR3 DNA reads TGTGCCAGCAGCTTGGGACTAGCGGGAGGGCCTGTCGAGACCCAGTACTTC.

The chain joins TRBV25-1 to TRBJ1-2, with D hard to call. CDR3 length: 13 amino acids. The germline V gene has CDR1 MGHDK and CDR2 SYGVNS. Trimming cost V 5 bases and J 8 bases, with 15 bases left between them. CDR3: CASSTSSYRGYTF. The CDR3, as DNA: TGTGCCAGCAGTACCTCTTCCTACCGAGGCTACACCTTC.

This chain joins TRBV6-1 and TRBJ2-2; 7 bases fit TRBD1. In germline, CDR1 is MNHNS, CDR2 SASEGT. The CDR3 consists of 15 residues. V dropped 5 bases and J dropped 1; count of bases not matched to a gene: 4. The chain's CDR3 is CASSLTGKNTGELFF. The CDR3 nucleotides are TGTGCCAGCAGTTTGACAGGGAAGAACACCGGGGAGCTGTTTTTT.

The chain combines TRBV5-1 with TRBJ2-3, with D perhaps matching TRBD2 (5 bases). V was trimmed by 4 bases and J by 1 base, leaving 13 bases between them. CDR3 length: 15 residues. Germline V gene data show CDR1 as SGHRS and CDR2 as YFSETQ. The CDR3 DNA is TGCGCCAGCAGCCCGTTAGCCGGGGGCACAGATACGCAGTATTTT. Protein product: CASSPLAGGTDTQYF.

J is TRBJ2-1 and V is TRBV7-9; 12 bases match TRBD2. The length of the CDR3 is 15 residues. Germline V gene data show CDR1 as SEHNR and CDR2 as FQNEAQ (reference sequence). The trim removed 5 bases at V and 6 bases at J, leaving 5 bases unmatched. The CDR3, as DNA: TGTGCCAGCAGCAAGCTAGCGGGGGGGCCCAATGAGCAGTTCTTC. Encoded protein: CASSKLAGGPNEQFF.

The genes are TRBV11-3 and TRBJ2-7, with D possibly matching TRBD2 (6 bases). The germline V gene has CDR1 SGHNT and CDR2 YENEEA. The V gene lost 5 bases and the J gene lost 3 bases, with 17 bases spanning the gap. This CDR3 is 15 amino acids long. As DNA, the CDR3 is TGTGCCAGCAGCCGTGGGGGGAACCAAGACTACGAGCAGTACTTC. Protein sequence: CASSRGGNQDYEQYF.

The chain uses TRBV5-1 and TRBJ2-7, with 8 bases fitting TRBD2. The CDR3 runs to 14 residues. Germline V lookup: CDR1 SGHRS, CDR2 YFSETQ. J gave up 6 bases and V 0 bases, and 5 bases lay outside the gene matches. CDR3 bases: TGCGCCAGCAGCTTGGGCGGGGGGTTGGCCGAGCAGTACTTC. Its translation: CASSLGGGLAEQYF.

The chain recombines TRBV7-2 with TRBJ1-2, with a tentative D call TRBD1 (6 bases). Per the germline V gene, CDR1 is SGHTA and CDR2 is FQGNSA. The CDR3 length is 14 residues. Trimming left V 11 bases short and J 0 bases short, with 16 bases between. CDR3 region: CASREGGTNYGYTF. The DNA of the CDR3 is TGTGCCTCCAGGGAGGGGGGGACTAACTATGGCTACACCTTC.